The source of this T cell receptor beta chain is a study of T cell changes during pregnancy in multiple sclerosis. The method was immunoSEQ multiplex PCR; TCRdb's version includes in-frame clones alone and lacks a portion of them. The data show about 42,000 clones, with 91% seen just once and about 0.5% held by the top ten. V lost 8 bases and J lost 4, with 14 bases in between. CDR3 length: 14 residues. Germline V lookup: CDR1 SGHTA, CDR2 FQGNSA. The chain combines TRBV7-2 with TRBJ2-2; possible D gene TRBD2, 6 bases. This clonotype originated in a female donor in good health, enrolled as a control in a pregnancy study. The material sequenced was CD4+ T cells from peripheral blood mononuclear cells, taken in the second trimester of pregnancy. For the CDR3, the DNA is TGTGCCAGCGGCCGAACCGGGGGCACCGGGGAGCTGTTTTTT. Protein product: CASGRTGGTGELFF. The whole variable domain, remainder taken from reference TRBV7-2 and TRBJ2-2, is GAGVSQSPSNKVTEKGKDVELRCDPISGHTALYWYRQSLGQGLEFLIYFQGNSAPDKSGLPSDRFSAERTGGSVSTLTIQRTQQEDSAVYLCASGRTGGTGELFFGEGSRLTVL.